This T cell receptor beta chain stems from a study of T cells in Graves' hyperthyroidism and ophthalmopathy. RNA transcripts served as the template for amplifying TCR beta CDR3 regions. An initial round of RT-PCR targeting the TCR CDR3 relied on the HTBI primer set. TCRdb analysed the multiplex PCR reads with MiXCR anew, one entry per CDR3 protein. The profile shows 600,000 or so distinct CDR3 sequences, 14% of them singletons. The authors took PBMCs from roughly 9.7 ml fresh peripheral blood. The CDR3 consists of 15 residues. V was pared by 1 base and J by 0 bases, with 10 bases between. In germline, CDR1 is LNHDA, CDR2 SQIVND (reference sequence).

The rearrangement joins TRBV19 to TRBJ2-7, with D uncertain. The origin of this receptor is a woman in her late teens or twenties with Graves' ophthalmopathy. Sequencing was carried out using blood. Here the CDR3 reads CASSIGGKGSYEQYF. The CDR3 DNA sequence: TGTGCCAGTAGTATAGGGGGTAAGGGCTCCTACGAGCAGTACTTC.